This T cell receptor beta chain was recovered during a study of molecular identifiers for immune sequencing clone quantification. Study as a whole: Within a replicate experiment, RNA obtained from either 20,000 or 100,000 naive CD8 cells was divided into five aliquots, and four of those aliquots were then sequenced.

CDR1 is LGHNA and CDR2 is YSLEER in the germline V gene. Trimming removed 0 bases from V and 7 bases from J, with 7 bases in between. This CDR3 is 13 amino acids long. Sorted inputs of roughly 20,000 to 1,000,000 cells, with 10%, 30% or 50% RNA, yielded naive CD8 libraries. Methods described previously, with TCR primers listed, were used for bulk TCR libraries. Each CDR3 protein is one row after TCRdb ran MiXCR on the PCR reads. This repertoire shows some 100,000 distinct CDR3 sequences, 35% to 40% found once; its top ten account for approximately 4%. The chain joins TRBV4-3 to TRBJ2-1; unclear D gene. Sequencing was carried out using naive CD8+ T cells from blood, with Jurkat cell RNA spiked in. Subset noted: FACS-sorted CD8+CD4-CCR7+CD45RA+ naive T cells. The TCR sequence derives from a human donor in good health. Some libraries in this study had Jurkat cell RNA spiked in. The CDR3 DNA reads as TGCGCCAGCAGCCAAGATTTGGGAAATGAGCAGTTCTTC. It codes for CASSQDLGNEQFF.